Sequencing of this T cell receptor beta chain was carried out in a study of blood T cell repertoires in COVID-19. Study overall: The United States, Italy and Spain supplied acute and convalescent COVID-19 samples.

Germline CDR1 MNHNS, CDR2 SASEGT. The CDR3 extends over 12 amino acids. V shed 8 bases and J 4 bases; nucleotides not matched to a gene: 4. In the original analysis: Quantification of nucleated cells was approximated via reference gene primer amplification. Here immunoSEQ multiplex PCR was the method, and the copy in TCRdb shows in-frame clones only, minus some. The V and J calls and the clone size are those of that table, but D and trimming were determined from the DNA. Here the sample spans about 350,000 clones, about 93% being singletons. The sequenced sample consisted of peripheral blood. This clonotype was obtained from a woman between 18 and 29 years old who had recovered from COVID-19. The rearrangement uses TRBV6-1 and TRBJ1-2; 7 nucleotides line up with TRBD1. The CDR3 reads CASATGTYGYTF. The CDR3 bases are TGTGCCAGCGCGACAGGGACCTATGGCTACACCTTC.